A selection of T cell receptor beta chains follows, all from one sample in a study of blood T cell repertoires in COVID-19. Data came from immunoSEQ multiplex PCR; TCRdb stores just in-frame clones and leaves some out. This sample has some 170,000 clones, with roughly 86% found just once. The sequenced sample was peripheral blood. These receptors came from a woman between 50 and 59 years old with acute or convalescent COVID-19. Both conserved end residues are part of each CDR3. Fields, in order: D gene, CDR3 length, V gene, J gene, CDR3 DNA, CDR3 protein. D genes are given only for firm matches.

D gene: .
CDR3 length: 13
V gene: TRBV5-6
J gene: TRBJ2-7
CDR3 DNA: TGTGCCAGCAGCTTGGCAGGGGTGGACGAGCAGTACTTC
CDR3 protein: CASSLAGVDEQYF

D gene: TRBD2
CDR3 length: 16
V gene: TRBV9
J gene: TRBJ2-1
CDR3 DNA: TGTGCCAGCAGCGTAGGCCCGGGGGGGAGGGACAATGAGCAGTTCTTC
CDR3 protein: CASSVGPGGRDNEQFF

D gene: TRBD1
CDR3 length: 15
V gene: TRBV6-5
J gene: TRBJ2-7
CDR3 DNA: TGTGCCAGCAGTCCAGTAGGGACAGGTGGAGGCGAGCAGTACTTC
CDR3 protein: CASSPVGTGGGEQYF

D gene: TRBD1
CDR3 length: 16
V gene: TRBV6-5
J gene: TRBJ1-1
CDR3 DNA: TGTGCCAGCAGTTACATGGACAGGCCGTCCTTCACTGAAGCTTTCTTT
CDR3 protein: CASSYMDRPSFTEAFF

D gene: TRBD1
CDR3 length: 20
V gene: TRBV5-5
J gene: TRBJ2-6
CDR3 DNA: TGTGCCAGCAGCTTCGACTACCGGGACAGGGGAAGCTCTGGGGCCAACGTCCTGACTTTC
CDR3 protein: CASSFDYRDRGSSGANVLTF

D gene: TRBD2
CDR3 length: 16
V gene: TRBV24-1
J gene: TRBJ2-3
CDR3 DNA: TGTGCCACCAGTCCGGAGCGGGGGGCCCGCACAGATACGCAGTATTTT
CDR3 protein: CATSPERGARTDTQYF

D gene: .
CDR3 length: 15
V gene: TRBV5-1
J gene: TRBJ2-5
CDR3 DNA: TGCGCCAGCAGCTTGGGAACGGTACACCAAGAGACCCAGTACTTC
CDR3 protein: CASSLGTVHQETQYF

D gene: TRBD1
CDR3 length: 16
V gene: TRBV19
J gene: TRBJ1-1
CDR3 DNA: TGTGCCAGTAGTATGACCGGGACAGGGGAATATACTGAAGCTTTCTTT
CDR3 protein: CASSMTGTGEYTEAFF

D gene: .
CDR3 length: 14
V gene: TRBV13
J gene: TRBJ2-5
CDR3 DNA: TGTGCCAGCAGCTTCCGACTAGTTGCAGAGACCCAGTACTTC
CDR3 protein: CASSFRLVAETQYF

D gene: .
CDR3 length: 16
V gene: TRBV24-1
J gene: TRBJ1-2
CDR3 DNA: TGTGCCACCAGTGACTACAGGGAAGGGACGCTCTATGGCTACACCTTC
CDR3 protein: CATSDYREGTLYGYTF